This T cell receptor beta chain was retrieved from a study of blood T cell repertoires in COVID-19. Study-level information: The study drew acute and convalescent COVID-19 samples from the United States, Italy and Spain. PBMCs, B-cell-depleted T cells, or T cells provided the cDNA or gDNA that made up the material.

Original data processing: Amplification of reference gene primers provided the estimated nucleated cell counts. Generated by immunoSEQ multiplex PCR, the TCRdb table keeps only in-frame clones and is missing some. V and J calls plus clone size are reproduced from that table; the DNA served to infer D and trimming. The sample consists of fewer than 300,000 clones, approximately 88% of them appearing once. With 1 base removed from V and 3 bases from J, the gap between germline ends came to 13 bases. This CDR3 region has 15 residues. Germline CDR1 and CDR2: SGHTS and YDEGEE. Sequencing was performed on peripheral blood. The receptor comes from a woman aged 30 to 39 with acute or convalescent COVID-19. The chain carries TRBV5-8 and TRBJ2-5, with TRBD1 as a possible D gene (6 bases). In nucleotides, the CDR3 is TGTGCCAGCAGCTTGCTCGGGACATACAAAGAGACCCAGTACTTC. Translating gives CASSLLGTYKETQYF.